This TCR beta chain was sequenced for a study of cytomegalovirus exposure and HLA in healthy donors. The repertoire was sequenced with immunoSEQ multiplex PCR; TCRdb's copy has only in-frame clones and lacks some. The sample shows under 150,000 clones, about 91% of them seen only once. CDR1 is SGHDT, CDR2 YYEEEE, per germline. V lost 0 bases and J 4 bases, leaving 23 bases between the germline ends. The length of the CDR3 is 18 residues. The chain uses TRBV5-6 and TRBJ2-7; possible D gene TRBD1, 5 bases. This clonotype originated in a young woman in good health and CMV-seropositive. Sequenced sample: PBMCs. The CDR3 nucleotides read TGTGCCAGCAGCTTGGAGGGGTTAGACACCTTCGTAAGTTACGAGCAGTACTTC. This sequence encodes CASSLEGLDTFVSYEQYF. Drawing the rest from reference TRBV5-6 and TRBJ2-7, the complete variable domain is DAGVTQSPTHLIKTRGQQVTLRCSPKSGHDTVSWYQQALGQGPQFIFQYYEEEERQRGNFPDRFSGHQFPNYSSELNVNALLLGDSALYLCASSLEGLDTFVSYEQYFGPGTRLTVT.